The 19 T cell receptor beta chains below all came from one sample that was sequenced in a study of T cells in Graves' hyperthyroidism and ophthalmopathy. RNA transcripts provided the source from which TCR beta CDR3 regions were amplified. First-round RT-PCR targeting the TCR CDR3 was performed with the HTBI primer set. Each CDR3 protein gets one entry after TCRdb re-called the multiplex PCR reads with MiXCR. The sample yields approximately 560,000 distinct CDR3 sequences, roughly 50% seen once. The sample comprised peripheral blood or thyroid tissue (not recorded which). These receptors were collected from a woman aged 18-30 years with Graves' hyperthyroidism.

This clonotype was seen many times. CDR3 in amino acids: CASSLVRETQYF. In nucleotides, the CDR3 is TGTGCCAGCAGCTTAGTCAGAGAGACCCAGTACTTC. The V gene is TRBV7-6, the J gene TRBJ2-5, with D unresolved. Germline assignment: CDR1 SGHVS and CDR2 FNYEAQ. V lost 1 base, J lost 4 bases, and 4 bases lay in between. The CDR3 runs 12 residues.

The chain uses TRBV6-5 and TRBJ1-2, with D perhaps TRBD1 (6 bases). Germline CDR1 reads MNHEY; CDR2 reads SVGAGI. Deletions cut 6 bases from V and 3 bases from J, with 11 bases between. This CDR3 region has 13 residues. The CDR3 loop is CASSPDSYYGYTF. The CDR3 coding sequence is TGTGCCAGCAGCCCGGACAGCTACTATGGCTACACCTTC.

The chain links TRBV2 to TRBJ2-7; 10 bases agree with TRBD1. Germline trimming cut 2 bases from V and 4 bases from J; bases unmatched to any gene: 8. This CDR3 spans 16 amino acids. CDR1 and CDR2 from the germline V gene are SNHLY and FYNNEI. The CDR3 protein is CASSETGTGVLYEQYF. CDR3 nucleotide sequence: TGTGCCAGCAGTGAAACAGGGACAGGGGTGTTATACGAGCAGTACTTC.

This clonotype was picked up a small number of times. This chain connects TRBV7-3 to TRBJ2-3; D remains unclear. Trimming left V 5 bases short and J 2 bases short, with 11 bases between. Germline V gene data show CDR1 as SGHTA and CDR2 as FQGTGA. The CDR3 runs to 14 residues. This CDR3 is CASSPRRVTDTQYF. The CDR3 region has the DNA TGTGCCAGCAGCCCCCGTCGGGTCACAGATACGCAGTATTTT.

This clonotype came up many times. V and J are TRBV24-1 and TRBJ2-5; 14 nucleotides agree with TRBD2. CDR1 KGHDR and CDR2 SFDVKD come from the germline V gene. CDR3 length equals 16 residues. With 4 bases clipped from V and 8 bases from J, the junction kept 8 bases outside the gene matches. CDR3 protein: CATSDPGLAGGNTQYF. The CDR3 DNA sequence: TGTGCCACCAGTGACCCTGGACTAGCGGGAGGCAACACCCAGTACTTC.

With respect to this clonotype: A read error may account for a junction end that differs from germline. This chain uses TRBV5-4 with TRBJ1-1, with 10 bases aligning to TRBD1. Germline V lookup: CDR1 SGHNT, CDR2 YYREEE (reference sequence). The CDR3 is made up of 14 amino acids. The CDR3 DNA reads as TGTGCCAGCAGATTGGGACAGGGGATCACTGAAGCTTTCTTT. It yields the protein CASRLGQGITEAFF.

The J gene is TRBJ2-3, the V gene TRBV10-1; 9 bases match TRBD1. There are 16 residues in the CDR3. Germline V gene lookup returns CDR1 WNHNN and CDR2 SYGVQD (reference sequence). Unmatched junction bases numbered 4, after V lost 0 bases and J lost 3 bases. The CDR3 here is CASSESTGGGTDTQYF. CDR3 DNA sequence: TGCGCCAGCAGTGAGTCGACAGGGGGTGGTACAGATACGCAGTATTTT.

The J gene is TRBJ2-7, the V gene TRBV7-2, with TRBD2 matching 9 bases. This CDR3 is 17 amino acids long. Per the germline V gene, CDR1 is SGHTA and CDR2 is FQGNSA. Trimming at V came to 5 bases and at J to 4 bases, leaving 15 bases not matched to a gene. CDR3 DNA sequence: TGTGCCAGCAGCCAAACGGCGGGAGGGCCAGGGTTTTACGAGCAGTACTTC. Its protein is CASSQTAGGPGFYEQYF.

A remark on this clonotype: One junction end does not reproduce the germline sequence, and a read error may be involved. The chain recombines TRBV12-3 or TRBV12-4 with TRBJ1-1; perhaps TRBD1 as D (6 bases). This CDR3 spans 16 amino acids. CDR3 loop: CASSIQQPQGNTEAFF. The CDR3 nucleotides read TGTGCCAGCAGTATACAACAGCCTCAGGGGAACACTGAAGCATTCTTT.

This clonotype was observed at least ten times. The chain combines TRBV5-1 with TRBJ1-2; D remains unclear. The CDR3 contains 13 residues. V lost 0 bases to trimming and J lost 6 bases, with 9 bases between them. Germline lookup yields CDR1 SGHRS and CDR2 YFSETQ. CDR3 in DNA: TGCGCCAGCAGCTTGGTTGGGAACGATGGCTACACCTTC. Protein product: CASSLVGNDGYTF.

The chain employs TRBV7-3 and TRBJ1-3, with D perhaps matching TRBD1 (5 bases). Trimming removed 0 bases from V and 4 bases from J, with 16 bases in between. Germline V gene sequence: CDR1 SGHTA, CDR2 FQGTGA. The CDR3 extends over 17 amino acids. This CDR3 is CASSLTGDPLGGNTIYF. The CDR3 DNA reads TGTGCCAGCAGCTTAACGGGGGACCCGTTGGGCGGAAACACCATATATTTT.

This clonotype showed up just a few times. J is TRBJ2-3 and V is TRBV24-1; D may correspond to TRBD1 or TRBD2 (7 bases each). This CDR3 is built from 15 residues. Germline V gene sequence: CDR1 KGHDR, CDR2 SFDVKD. Trimming cost V 9 bases and J 1 base, with 16 bases left between them. CDR3 DNA: TGTGCCACCCAGGGGGGCGGGAGTCGCACAGATACGCAGTATTTT. Its protein product is CATQGGGSRTDTQYF.

This clonotype was counted many times. This may come from a read error, since a much larger clone is one base off. The chain combines TRBV15 with TRBJ1-1, with unresolved D. Germline V CDR1 and CDR2: LNHNV, YYDKDF (reference sequence). The CDR3 runs 13 residues. The CDR3 DNA reads as TGTGCCACCAGCAGAGGCCAGATCACTGCAGCTTTCTTT. Encoded protein: CATSRGQITAAFF.

This clonotype was observed once. The chain is built from TRBV10-3 and TRBJ1-1, with 8 bases fitting TRBD1. The CDR3 runs to 17 residues. Germline values: CDR1 ENHRY, CDR2 SYGVKD. J lost 2 bases, V lost 4 bases, and 12 bases had no gene match. CDR3 sequence (DNA): TGTGCCATCAGTGCCGTCAGGGGGCGGGCGATAAACACTGAAGCTTTCTTT. It yields the protein CAISAVRGRAINTEAFF.

The chain employs TRBV7-3 and TRBJ2-7; D gene uncertain. The CDR3 has 14 amino acids. The V gene lost 6 bases and the J gene lost 5 bases, with 17 bases spanning the gap. Germline CDR1 reads SGHTA; CDR2 reads FQGTGA. The CDR3 coding sequence is TGTGCCAGCAGTTACCCAGGCCTTAGGGACGAGCAGTACTTC. Protein product: CASSYPGLRDEQYF. Complete variable domain (other parts from reference TRBV7-3 and TRBJ2-7): GAGVSQTPSNKVTEKGKYVELRCDPISGHTALYWYRQSLGQGPEFLIYFQGTGAADDSGLPNDRFFAVRPEGSVSTLKIQRTERGDSAVYLCASSYPGLRDEQYFGPGTRLTVT.

This clonotype was counted between two and nine times. V and J are TRBV19 and TRBJ2-7, with 7 bases fitting TRBD2. Trimming took 3 bases from V and 4 from J; bases not matched to a gene: 3. Germline V CDR1 and CDR2: LNHDA, SQIVND (reference sequence). This CDR3 has 13 residues. The chain's CDR3 is CASSIGREYEQYF. The CDR3 bases are TGTGCCAGTAGTATCGGGCGGGAGTACGAGCAGTACTTC.

The chain employs TRBV7-9 and TRBJ2-7; D is possibly TRBD1 or TRBD2 (5 bases each). Between the trimmed V and J ends, which lost 1 base and 3 bases, there was a span of 13 bases. CDR1 is SEHNR and CDR2 is FQNEAQ in the germline V gene (reference sequence). The CDR3 runs to 15 residues. The CDR3 is CASSLVMRGDYEQYF. In DNA, the CDR3 is TGTGCCAGCAGCTTAGTGATGAGGGGAGACTACGAGCAGTACTTC.

The chain is built from TRBV7-9 and TRBJ2-6; D may correspond to TRBD1 or TRBD2 (6 bases each). Germline CDR1 SEHNR, CDR2 FQNEAQ (reference sequence). Trimming took off 8 bases at V and 0 bases at J, with 11 bases between the two ends. The CDR3 totals 15 residues. CDR3 sequence: CASVGGYSGANVLTF. In DNA form, the CDR3 reads TGTGCCAGCGTCGGGGGCTACTCTGGGGCCAACGTCCTGACTTTC.

The chain has TRBV6-1 and TRBJ1-1, with 7 bases fitting TRBD1. The V segment lost 7 bases and the J segment 8 bases; nucleotides outside the gene matches: 4. CDR3 length equals 11 residues. In germline, CDR1 is MNHNS, CDR2 SASEGT. In DNA, the CDR3 is TGTGCCAGCACCACGACAGGGGAAGCTTTCTTT. Its protein is CASTTTGEAFF.